The 6 T cell receptor beta chains presented below share a single source sample, sequenced in a study of blood T cells in healthy people across ages. A second PCR, run for about 6 to 11 cycles, used a sample-barcoded 5' primer plus a J-beta primer mix. A single record per CDR3 protein comes from TCRdb applying MiXCR to the 5' RACE reads. Among 1.4 million to 1.5 million distinct CDR3 sequences, 42% were seen once, and the ten largest hold roughly 8.2%. The specimen was blood. These receptors all come from a woman aged 18-29 years in good health.

The chain joins TRBV12-3 or TRBV12-4 to TRBJ2-3, with 11 bases aligning to TRBD1. The ends lost 4 bases at V and 6 bases at J; junction bases unmatched: 6. This CDR3 has 15 residues. The CDR3 protein is CASSSVRDRGDTQYF. The CDR3 region has the DNA TGTGCCAGCAGTTCCGTCCGGGACAGGGGGGATACGCAGTATTTT.

V is TRBV11-1 and J is TRBJ2-5, with TRBD2 matching over 8 bases. The CDR3 sequence is 15 residues long. The germline V gene has CDR1 SGHAT and CDR2 FQDESV (reference sequence). V lost 5 bases and J lost 0; bases outside the gene matches: 5. CDR3 sequence: CASSRTSTYQETQYF. As DNA, the CDR3 is TGTGCCAGCAGCCGGACTAGCACGTACCAAGAGACCCAGTACTTC.

The chain employs TRBV6-5 and TRBJ2-3, with D possibly called TRBD1 or TRBD2 (5 bases each). CDR3 length: 15 residues. CDR1 and CDR2 (germline): MNHEY, SVGAGI. Trimming stripped 10 bases from V and 1 base from J, with 18 bases between. CDR3 residues: CATSRGTPRTDTQYF. The DNA of the CDR3 is TGTGCCACGTCCCGGGGCACACCACGCACAGATACGCAGTATTTT.

In regard to this clonotype: A read error may produce the germline difference seen at one junction end. The V call is TRBV7-2, the J call TRBJ2-5; D is perhaps TRBD1 (5 bases). CDR1 and CDR2 (germline): SGHTA, FQGNSA. This CDR3 is 15 amino acids long. CDR3 region: CAGSFPFTGSNEQYF. Written as DNA, the CDR3 is TGTGCCGGCAGCTTCCCCTTCACAGGTTCCAATGAGCAGTACTTC.

V gene TRBV7-2 combines with J gene TRBJ1-2; D possibly corresponds to TRBD1 (5 bases). Germline CDR1 and CDR2: SGHTA and FQGNSA. CDR3 size: 13 residues. Trimming took 4 bases from V and 4 from J, leaving 10 bases between them. The CDR3 bases are TGTGCCAGCAGCTCGAGGGACCCCTATGGCTACACCTTC. Translated: CASSSRDPYGYTF.

The CDR3 loop reads CASSLTGAHTEAFF. CDR3 sequence (DNA): TGTGCCAGCAGTTTGACAGGGGCGCACACTGAAGCTTTCTTT. The gene calls are TRBV6-2 or TRBV6-3 and TRBJ1-1, with TRBD1 matching over 8 bases. Looked up from germline, CDR1 is MNHEY and CDR2 is SVGEGT. This CDR3 spans 14 amino acids. V shed 4 bases, J shed 3 bases, and the junction held 4 bases outside the gene matches.